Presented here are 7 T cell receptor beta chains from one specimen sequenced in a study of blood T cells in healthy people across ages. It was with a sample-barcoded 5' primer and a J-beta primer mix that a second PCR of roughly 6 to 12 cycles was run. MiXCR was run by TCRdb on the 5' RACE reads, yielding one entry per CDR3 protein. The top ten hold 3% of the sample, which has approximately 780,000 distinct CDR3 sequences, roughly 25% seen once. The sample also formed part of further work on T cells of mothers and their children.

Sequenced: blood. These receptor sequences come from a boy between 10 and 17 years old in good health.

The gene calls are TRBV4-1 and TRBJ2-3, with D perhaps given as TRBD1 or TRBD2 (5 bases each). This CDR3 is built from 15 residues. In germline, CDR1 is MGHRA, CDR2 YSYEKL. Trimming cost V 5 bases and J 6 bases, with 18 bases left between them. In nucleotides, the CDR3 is TGCGCCAGCAGCGCCCGGGACGGAGGACCCGATACGCAGTATTTT. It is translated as CASSARDGGPDTQYF.

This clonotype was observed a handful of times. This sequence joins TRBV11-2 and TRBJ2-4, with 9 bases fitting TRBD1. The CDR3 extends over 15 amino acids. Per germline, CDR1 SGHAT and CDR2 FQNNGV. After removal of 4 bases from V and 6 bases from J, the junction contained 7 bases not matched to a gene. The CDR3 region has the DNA TGTGCCAGCAGCTCGTGGACAGGGGAATCAAACATTCAGTACTTC. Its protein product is CASSSWTGESNIQYF.

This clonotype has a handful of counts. The CDR3 coding sequence is TGTGCCATCAGGGACAGGGCGAATCCCTACGAGCAGTACTTC. Its protein is CAIRDRANPYEQYF. The rearrangement joins TRBV10-3 to TRBJ2-5, with 8 bases aligning to TRBD1. The assigned J gene may be wrong: the sequence end matches TRBJ2-7 better. CDR3 length: 14 amino acids. Germline-derived CDR1 and CDR2 are ENHRY and SYGVKD.

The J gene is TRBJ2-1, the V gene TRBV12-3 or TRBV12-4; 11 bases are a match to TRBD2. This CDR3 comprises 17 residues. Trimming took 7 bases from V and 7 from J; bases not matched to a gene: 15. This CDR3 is CASKVRLAGGPVNEQFF. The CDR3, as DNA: TGTGCCAGCAAAGTTCGGCTAGCGGGGGGCCCGGTAAATGAGCAGTTCTTC.

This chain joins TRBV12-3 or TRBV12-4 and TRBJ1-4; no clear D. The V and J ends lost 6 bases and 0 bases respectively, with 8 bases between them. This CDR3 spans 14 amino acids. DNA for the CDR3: TGTGCCAGCAGGGTGCAGGCAACTAATGAAAAACTGTTTTTT. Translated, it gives CASRVQATNEKLFF.

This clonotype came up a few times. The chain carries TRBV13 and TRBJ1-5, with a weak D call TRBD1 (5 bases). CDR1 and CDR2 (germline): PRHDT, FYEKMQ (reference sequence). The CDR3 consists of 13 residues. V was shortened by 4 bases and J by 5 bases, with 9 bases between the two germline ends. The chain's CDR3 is CASSSRGDQPQHF. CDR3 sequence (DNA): TGTGCCAGCAGCTCTCGGGGGGATCAGCCCCAGCATTTT.

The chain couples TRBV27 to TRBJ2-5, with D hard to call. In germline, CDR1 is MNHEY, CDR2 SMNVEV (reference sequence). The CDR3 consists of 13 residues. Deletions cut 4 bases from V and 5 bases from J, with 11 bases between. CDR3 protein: CASSSPPRETQYF. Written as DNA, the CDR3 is TGTGCCAGCAGTTCGCCCCCCCGGGAGACCCAGTACTTC.